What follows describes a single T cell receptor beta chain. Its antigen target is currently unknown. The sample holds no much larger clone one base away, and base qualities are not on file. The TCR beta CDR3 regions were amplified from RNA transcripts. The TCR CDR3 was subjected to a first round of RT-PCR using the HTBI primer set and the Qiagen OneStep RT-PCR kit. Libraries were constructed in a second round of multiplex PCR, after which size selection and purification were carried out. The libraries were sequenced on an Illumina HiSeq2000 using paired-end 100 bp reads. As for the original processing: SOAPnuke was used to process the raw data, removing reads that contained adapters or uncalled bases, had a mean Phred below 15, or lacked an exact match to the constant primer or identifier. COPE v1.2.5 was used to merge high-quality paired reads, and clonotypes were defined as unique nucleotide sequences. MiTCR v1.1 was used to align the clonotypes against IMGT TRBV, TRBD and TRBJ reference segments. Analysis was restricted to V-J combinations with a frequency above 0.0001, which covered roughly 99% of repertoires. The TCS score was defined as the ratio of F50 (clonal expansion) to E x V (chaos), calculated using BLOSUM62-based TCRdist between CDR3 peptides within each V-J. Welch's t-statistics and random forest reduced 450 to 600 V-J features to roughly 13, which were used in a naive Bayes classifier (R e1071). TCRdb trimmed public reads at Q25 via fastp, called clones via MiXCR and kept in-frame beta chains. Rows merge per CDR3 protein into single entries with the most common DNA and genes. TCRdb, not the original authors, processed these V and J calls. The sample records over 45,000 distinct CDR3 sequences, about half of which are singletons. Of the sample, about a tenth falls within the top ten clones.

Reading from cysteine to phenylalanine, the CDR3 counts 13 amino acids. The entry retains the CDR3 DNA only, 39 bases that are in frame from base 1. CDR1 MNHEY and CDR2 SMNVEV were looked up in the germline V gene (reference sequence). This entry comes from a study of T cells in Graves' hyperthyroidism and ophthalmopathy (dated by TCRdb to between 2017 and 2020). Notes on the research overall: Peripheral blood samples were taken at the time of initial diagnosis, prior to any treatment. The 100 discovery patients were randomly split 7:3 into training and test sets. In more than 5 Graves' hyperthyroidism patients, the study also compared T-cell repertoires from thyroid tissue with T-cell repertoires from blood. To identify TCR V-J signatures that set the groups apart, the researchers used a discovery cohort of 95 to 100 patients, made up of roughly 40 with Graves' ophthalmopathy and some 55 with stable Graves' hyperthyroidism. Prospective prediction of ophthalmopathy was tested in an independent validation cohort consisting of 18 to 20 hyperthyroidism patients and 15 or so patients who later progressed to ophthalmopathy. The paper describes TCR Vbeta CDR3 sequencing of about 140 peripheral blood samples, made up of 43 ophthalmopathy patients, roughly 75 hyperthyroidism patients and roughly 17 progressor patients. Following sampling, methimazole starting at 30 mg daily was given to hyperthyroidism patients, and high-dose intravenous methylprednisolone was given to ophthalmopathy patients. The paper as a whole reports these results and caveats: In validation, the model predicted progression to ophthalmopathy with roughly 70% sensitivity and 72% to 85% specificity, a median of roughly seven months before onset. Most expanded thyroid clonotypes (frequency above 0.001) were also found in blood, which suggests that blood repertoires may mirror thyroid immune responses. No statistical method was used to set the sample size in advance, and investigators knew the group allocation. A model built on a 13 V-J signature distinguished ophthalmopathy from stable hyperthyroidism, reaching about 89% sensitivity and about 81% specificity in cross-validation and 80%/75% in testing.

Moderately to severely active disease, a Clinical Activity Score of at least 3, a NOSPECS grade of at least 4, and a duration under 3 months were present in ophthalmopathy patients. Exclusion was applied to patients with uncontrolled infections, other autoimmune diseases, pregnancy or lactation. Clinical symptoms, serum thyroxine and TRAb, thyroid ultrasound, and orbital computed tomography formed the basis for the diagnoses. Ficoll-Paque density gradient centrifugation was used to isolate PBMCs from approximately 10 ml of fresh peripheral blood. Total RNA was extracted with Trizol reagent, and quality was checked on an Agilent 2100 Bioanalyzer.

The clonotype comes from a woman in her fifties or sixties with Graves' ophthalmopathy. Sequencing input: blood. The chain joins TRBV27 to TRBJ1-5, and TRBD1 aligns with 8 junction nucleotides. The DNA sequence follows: TGTGCAGCAGTAACAGGGGGGACTCGGCCCCAGCATTTT. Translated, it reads CAAVTGGTRPQHF.